This T cell receptor (beta chain) is from a study of T cell changes during pregnancy in multiple sclerosis. Profiled with immunoSEQ multiplex PCR; TCRdb holds only in-frame clones, not every one. This sample has approximately 65,000 clones, with about 90% found just once. Germline values: CDR1 SGDLS, CDR2 YYNGEE. The CDR3 is 20 amino acids. Trimming removed 3 bases from V and 4 bases from J; junction bases left unmatched: 23. The source was CD4+ T cells from peripheral blood mononuclear cells, collected in the first trimester of pregnancy. This chain links TRBV9 with TRBJ2-3; the match to TRBD1 covers 7 bases. The receptor was isolated from a female donor with multiple sclerosis, enrolled in a pregnancy study. The CDR3 bases are TGTGCCAGCAGCGGGAACAGGGGTAGAACTTCGGTCTTATACCCAGATACGCAGTATTTT. It translates to CASSGNRGRTSVLYPDTQYF.